Following are 15 T cell receptor beta chains from one sample sequenced in a study of T cell responses to AZD1222 COVID-19 vaccine. Clones were read by immunoSEQ multiplex PCR, and TCRdb kept only the in-frame ones, dropping some. The sample lists around 140,000 clones; about nine tenths were seen once. The material sequenced was peripheral blood, taken 28 days after the second AZD1222 dose. Receptor source: an adult who received the AZD1222 COVID-19 vaccine.

The rearrangement links TRBV4-3 to TRBJ1-2; a weak D match, TRBD1 (6 bases). This CDR3 has 16 amino acids. CDR1 and CDR2 (germline): LGHNA, YSLEER. V gave up 1 base and J gave up 1 base, with 13 bases separating them. This CDR3 is CASSQVYRAGNYGYTF. DNA of the CDR3: TGCGCCAGCAGCCAAGTTTACAGGGCAGGTAACTATGGCTACACCTTC.

The rearrangement uses TRBV30 and TRBJ2-2; 9 bases align to TRBD2. This CDR3 region has 17 residues. The V gene's germline CDR1 is GTSNPN and CDR2 SVGIG (reference sequence). The junction had 9 bases not matched to a gene; V was cut back by 0 bases and J by 4 bases. DNA of the CDR3: TGTGCCTGGAGTGTACTTGGGCGACTAGCGGTCACCGGGGAGCTGTTTTTT. This sequence encodes CAWSVLGRLAVTGELFF.

This chain joins TRBV4-3 and TRBJ2-7; 7 bases map to TRBD2. The CDR3 extends over 15 amino acids. The V gene end was trimmed by 0 bases and the J gene end by 2 bases; junction bases not matched to a gene: 4. Germline CDR1 is LGHNA and CDR2 is YSLEER. The CDR3 region is CASSQDQRGPYEQYF. The CDR3 coding sequence is TGCGCCAGCAGCCAAGATCAGCGGGGCCCCTACGAGCAGTACTTC.

The J gene is TRBJ1-2, the V gene TRBV7-2, with 10 bases aligning to TRBD1. The germline V gene encodes CDR1 SGHTA and CDR2 FQGNSA. The CDR3 contains 16 residues. V was pared by 5 bases and J by 6 bases, with 12 bases of the junction left unmatched. CDR3 in DNA: TGTGCCAGCAGCAAAGGACAGGGGGTGGGGAGGGATGGCTACACCTTC. This codes for CASSKGQGVGRDGYTF.

This clone has more than one count but fewer than ten. V and J are TRBV5-6 and TRBJ1-5; possibly TRBD1 for D (5 bases). V shed 1 base and J shed 5 bases, with 13 bases lying between them. The germline CDR1 and CDR2 sequences are SGHDT and YYEEEE. CDR3 length: 15 amino acids. CDR3 residues: CASSLSGTAYQPQHF. CDR3 bases: TGTGCCAGCAGCTTGTCCGGGACGGCCTATCAGCCCCAGCATTTT.

The V and J genes are TRBV4-2 and TRBJ2-1; D unclear. The CDR3 length is 16 residues. Germline lookup yields CDR1 LGHNA and CDR2 YNFKEQ. The V gene lost 3 bases and the J gene lost 6 bases, with 18 bases spanning the gap. CDR3 protein: CASSQETGAGGNEQFF. In DNA, the CDR3 is TGTGCCAGCAGCCAGGAAACTGGAGCTGGCGGCAATGAGCAGTTCTTC.

The V call is TRBV11-2, the J call TRBJ1-6; D remains unclear. This CDR3 comprises 14 residues. CDR1 and CDR2 from the germline V gene are SGHAT and FQNNGV. Trimming removed 2 bases at V and 10 bases at J, with 12 bases between. The CDR3 DNA is TGTGCCAGCAGCTTATCTCCTGGAGTGTCACCCCTCCACTTT. Translated: CASSLSPGVSPLHF.

V and J are TRBV4-3 and TRBJ2-1, with 8 bases fitting TRBD2. CDR1 and CDR2 from the germline V gene are LGHNA and YSLEER. With V trimmed by 4 bases and J by 7 bases, 9 bases remained unmatched. This CDR3 spans 15 amino acids. The CDR3 DNA follows: TGCGCCAGCAGCCCACAGCGGGAGAGGTTGAATGAGCAGTTCTTC. Amino acid sequence: CASSPQRERLNEQFF.

V and J are TRBV7-9 and TRBJ2-6; D is ambiguous. The CDR3 is made up of 19 amino acids. Germline loops: CDR1 SEHNR, CDR2 FQNEAQ (reference sequence). V was cut by 1 base and J by 2 bases, with 18 bases left in between. CDR3 sequence: CASSLGVGDPRTGANVLTF. For the CDR3, the DNA is TGTGCCAGCAGCTTAGGGGTTGGGGATCCGCGTACTGGGGCCAACGTCCTGACTTTC.

The rearrangement joins TRBV4-1 to TRBJ1-1; D perhaps matches TRBD1 (5 bases). This CDR3 contains 14 residues. Germline V gene lookup returns CDR1 MGHRA and CDR2 YSYEKL. V was pared by 0 bases and J by 5 bases, with 10 bases between. In nucleotides, the CDR3 is TGCGCCAGCAGCCAAGAAAGGGAGGGGACTGAAGCTTTCTTT. Translating it yields CASSQEREGTEAFF.

The V call is TRBV4-2, the J call TRBJ1-2; 11 bases align to TRBD1. The ends lost 1 base at V and 5 bases at J; junction bases unmatched: 3. The CDR3 totals 15 residues. Germline CDR1 reads LGHNA; CDR2 reads YNFKEQ. CDR3 loop: CASSQGDRGWYGYTF. The CDR3 bases are TGTGCCAGCAGCCAAGGGGACAGGGGGTGGTATGGCTACACCTTC.

This sequence joins TRBV6-5 and TRBJ2-2; TRBD1 is a possible D gene (5 bases). V was pared by 6 bases and J by 4 bases, with 12 bases between. The germline gives CDR1 MNHEY, CDR2 SVGAGI. The CDR3 loop spans 14 amino acids. CDR3 sequence (DNA): TGTGCCAGCAGGGGGCGGCCGACCACCGGGGAGCTGTTTTTT. Translation gives CASRGRPTTGELFF.

The chain is built from TRBV19 and TRBJ1-2, with 10 bases fitting TRBD1. Germline V CDR1 and CDR2: LNHDA, SQIVND (reference sequence). Trimming cost V 10 bases and J 5 bases; bases outside gene matches: 7. The CDR3 contains 13 residues. This CDR3 reads CATPGTGAYGYTF. The CDR3 DNA follows: TGTGCCACTCCCGGGACAGGGGCTTATGGCTACACCTTC.

The sample holds one count of this clone. This sequence joins TRBV7-3 and TRBJ2-1, with D tentatively TRBD1 (6 bases). This CDR3 is 17 amino acids long. The V gene's germline CDR1 is SGHTA and CDR2 FQGTGA. V lost 1 base, J lost 5 bases, and 18 bases lay in between. The CDR3 reads CASSLKRDTTRDNEQFF. In DNA, the CDR3 is TGTGCCAGCAGCTTAAAACGGGACACTACGCGGGACAATGAGCAGTTCTTC.

The chain has TRBV6-2 or TRBV6-3 and TRBJ2-3, with D perhaps assigned TRBD1 or TRBD2 (5 bases each). The germline V gene has CDR1 MNHEY and CDR2 SVGEGT. The CDR3 is 17 amino acids. The V and J ends lost 6 bases and 0 bases respectively, with 19 bases between them. The CDR3 sequence: CASSPQVGTRSTDTQYF. CDR3 DNA: TGTGCCAGCAGCCCTCAAGTGGGGACCCGGAGCACAGATACGCAGTATTTT.